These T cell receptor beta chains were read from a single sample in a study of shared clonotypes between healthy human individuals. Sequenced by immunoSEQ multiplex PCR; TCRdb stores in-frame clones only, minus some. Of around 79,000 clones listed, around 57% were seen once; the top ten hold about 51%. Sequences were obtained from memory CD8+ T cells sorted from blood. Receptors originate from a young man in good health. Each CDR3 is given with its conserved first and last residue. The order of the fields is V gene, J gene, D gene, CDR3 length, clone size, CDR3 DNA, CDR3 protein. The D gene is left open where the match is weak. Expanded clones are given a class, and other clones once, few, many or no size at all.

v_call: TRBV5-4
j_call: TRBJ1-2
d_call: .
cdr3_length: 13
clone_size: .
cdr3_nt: TGTGCCAGCAGGGTTGGGGGGTCGTATGGCTACACCTTC
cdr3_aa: CASRVGGSYGYTF

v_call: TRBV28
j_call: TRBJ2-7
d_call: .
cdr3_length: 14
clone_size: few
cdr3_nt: TGTGCCAGCAAGATCGGAAGGGGTTGGAGCGAGCAGTACTTC
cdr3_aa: CASKIGRGWSEQYF

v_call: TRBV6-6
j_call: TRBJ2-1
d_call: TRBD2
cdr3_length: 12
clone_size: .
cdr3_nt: TGTGCCAGCGGGACTAGCGGCAATGAGCAGTTCTTC
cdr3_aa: CASGTSGNEQFF

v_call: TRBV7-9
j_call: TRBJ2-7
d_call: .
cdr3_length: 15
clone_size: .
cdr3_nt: TGTGCCAGCAGCTTAGGGGGGGGCGCAGGGTACGAGCAGTACTTC
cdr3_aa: CASSLGGGAGYEQYF

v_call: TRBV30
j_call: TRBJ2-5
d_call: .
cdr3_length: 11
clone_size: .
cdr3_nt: TGTGCCTGCCGGACGGAAGAGACCCAGTACTTC
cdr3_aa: CACRTEETQYF

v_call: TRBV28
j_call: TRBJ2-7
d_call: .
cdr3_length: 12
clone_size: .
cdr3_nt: TGTGCCAGCAGTTTCGTTAGCTACGAGCAGTACTTC
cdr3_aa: CASSFVSYEQYF

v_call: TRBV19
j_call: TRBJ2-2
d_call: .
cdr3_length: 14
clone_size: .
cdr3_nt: TGTGCCAGTAGTATAGCCAGCGGGACCGGGGAGCTGTTTTTT
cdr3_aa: CASSIASGTGELFF

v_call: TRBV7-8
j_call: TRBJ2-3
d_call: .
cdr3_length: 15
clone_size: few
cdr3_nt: TGTGCCAGCAGCTTAGGCGGTCGCTTCACAGATACGCAGTATTTT
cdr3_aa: CASSLGGRFTDTQYF

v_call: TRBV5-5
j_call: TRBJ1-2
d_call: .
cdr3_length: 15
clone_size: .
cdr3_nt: TGTGCCAGCAGCTTGAGGGACACCCCTAACTATGGCTACACCTTC
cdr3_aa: CASSLRDTPNYGYTF

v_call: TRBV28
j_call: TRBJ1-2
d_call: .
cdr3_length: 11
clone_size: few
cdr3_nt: TGTGCCAGCAGTTGGCACTATGGCTACACCTTC
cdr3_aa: CASSWHYGYTF

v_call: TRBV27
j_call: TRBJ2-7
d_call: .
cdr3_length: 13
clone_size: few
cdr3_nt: TGTGCCAGCAGTTTACGGCAAAGGACAGTAGTGTACTTC
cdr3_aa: CASSLRQRTVVYF

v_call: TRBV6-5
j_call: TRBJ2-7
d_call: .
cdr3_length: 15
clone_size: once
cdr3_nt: TGTGCCAGCAGTTACTCCGGGTGGTCAACGTACGAGCAGTACTTC
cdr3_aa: CASSYSGWSTYEQYF

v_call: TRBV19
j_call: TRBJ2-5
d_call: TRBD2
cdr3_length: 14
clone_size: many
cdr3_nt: TGTGCCAGTAGTACGGCTAGCGGGAGTGAGACCCAGTACTTC
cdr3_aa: CASSTASGSETQYF